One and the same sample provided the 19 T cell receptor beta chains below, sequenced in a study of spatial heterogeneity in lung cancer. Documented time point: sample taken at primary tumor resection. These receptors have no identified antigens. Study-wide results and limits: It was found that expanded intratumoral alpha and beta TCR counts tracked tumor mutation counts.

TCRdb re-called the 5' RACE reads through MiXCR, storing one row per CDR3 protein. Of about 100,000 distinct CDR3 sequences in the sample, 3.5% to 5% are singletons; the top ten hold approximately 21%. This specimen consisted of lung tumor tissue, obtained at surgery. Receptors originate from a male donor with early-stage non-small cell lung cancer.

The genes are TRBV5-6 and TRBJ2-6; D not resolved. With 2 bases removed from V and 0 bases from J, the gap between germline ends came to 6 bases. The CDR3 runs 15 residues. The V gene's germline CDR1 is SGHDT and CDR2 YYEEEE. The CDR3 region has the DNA TGTGCCAGCAGCTTCCCCAGCTCTGGGGCCAACGTCCTGACTTTC. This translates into CASSFPSSGANVLTF.

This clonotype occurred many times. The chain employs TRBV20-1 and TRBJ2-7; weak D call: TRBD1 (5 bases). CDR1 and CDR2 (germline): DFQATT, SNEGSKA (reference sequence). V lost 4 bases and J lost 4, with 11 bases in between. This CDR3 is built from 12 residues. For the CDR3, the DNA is TGCAGTGCTATAGCTGCAGGGTACGAGCAGTACTTC. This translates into CSAIAAGYEQYF.

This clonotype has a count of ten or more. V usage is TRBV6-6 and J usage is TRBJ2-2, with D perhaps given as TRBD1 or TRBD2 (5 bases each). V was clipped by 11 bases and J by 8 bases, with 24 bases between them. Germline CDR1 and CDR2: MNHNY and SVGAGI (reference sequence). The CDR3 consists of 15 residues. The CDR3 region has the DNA TGTGCCTCCTTGGGGGAGAGAGTAAAGGGTGGGGAGCTGTTTTTT. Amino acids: CASLGERVKGGELFF.

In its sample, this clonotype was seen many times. The CDR3 reads CASSGWGTDTQYF. The DNA of the CDR3 is TGTGCCAGCAGCGGTTGGGGCACAGATACGCAGTATTTT. The chain has TRBV2 and TRBJ2-3, with D hard to call. The CDR3 length is 13 residues. With 6 bases removed from V and 1 base from J, the gap between germline ends came to 8 bases. The germline gives CDR1 SNHLY, CDR2 FYNNEI. Using reference TRBV2 and TRBJ2-3 for the parts outside the CDR3, the full variable domain is EPEVTQTPSHQVTQMGQEVILRCVPISNHLYFYWYRQILGQKVEFLVSFYNNEISEKSEIFDDQFSVERPDGSNFTLKIRSTKLEDSAMYFCASSGWGTDTQYFGPGTRLTVL.

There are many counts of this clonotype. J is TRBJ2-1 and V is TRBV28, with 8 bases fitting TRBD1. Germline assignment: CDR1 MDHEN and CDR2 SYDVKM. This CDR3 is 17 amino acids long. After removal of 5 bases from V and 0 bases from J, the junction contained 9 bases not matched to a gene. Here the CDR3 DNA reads TGTGCCAGCAGTAAACCCGGACAGGGACACTCCTACAATGAGCAGTTCTTC. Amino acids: CASSKPGQGHSYNEQFF.

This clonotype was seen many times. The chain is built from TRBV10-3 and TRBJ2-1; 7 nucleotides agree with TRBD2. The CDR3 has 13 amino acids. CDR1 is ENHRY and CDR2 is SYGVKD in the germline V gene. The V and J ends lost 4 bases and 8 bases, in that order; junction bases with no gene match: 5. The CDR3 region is CAISVGLEHEQFF. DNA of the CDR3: TGTGCCATCAGTGTCGGACTAGAACATGAGCAGTTCTTC.

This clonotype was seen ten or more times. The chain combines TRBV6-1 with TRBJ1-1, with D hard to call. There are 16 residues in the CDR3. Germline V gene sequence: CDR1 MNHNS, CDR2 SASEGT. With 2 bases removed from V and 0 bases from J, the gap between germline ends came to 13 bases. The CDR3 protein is CASSEYREGLNTEAFF. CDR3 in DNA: TGTGCCAGCAGTGAATATAGAGAGGGTTTGAACACTGAAGCTTTCTTT.

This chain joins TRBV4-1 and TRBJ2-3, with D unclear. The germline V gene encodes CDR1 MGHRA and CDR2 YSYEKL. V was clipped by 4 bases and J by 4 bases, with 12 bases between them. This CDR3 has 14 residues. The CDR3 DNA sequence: TGCGCCAGCAGCCTCGACAAGCTGTCAGATACGCAGTATTTT. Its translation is CASSLDKLSDTQYF.

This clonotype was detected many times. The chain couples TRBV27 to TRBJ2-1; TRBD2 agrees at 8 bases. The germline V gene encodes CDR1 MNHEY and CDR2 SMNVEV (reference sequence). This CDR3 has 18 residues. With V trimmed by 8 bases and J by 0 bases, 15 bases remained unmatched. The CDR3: CASFLSRREGSSYNEQFF. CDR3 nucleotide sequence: TGTGCCAGCTTCCTAAGCCGCCGGGAGGGGAGCTCCTACAATGAGCAGTTCTTC.

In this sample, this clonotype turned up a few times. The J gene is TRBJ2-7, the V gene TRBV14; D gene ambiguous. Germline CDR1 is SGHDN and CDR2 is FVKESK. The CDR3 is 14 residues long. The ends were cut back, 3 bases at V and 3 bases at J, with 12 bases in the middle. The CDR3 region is CASSQSYPFYEQYF. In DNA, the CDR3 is TGTGCCAGCAGCCAGTCGTATCCCTTCTACGAGCAGTACTTC.

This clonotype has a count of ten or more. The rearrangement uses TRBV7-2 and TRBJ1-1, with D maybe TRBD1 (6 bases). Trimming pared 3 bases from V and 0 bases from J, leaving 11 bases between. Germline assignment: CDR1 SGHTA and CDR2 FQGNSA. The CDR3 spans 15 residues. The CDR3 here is CASSLWWGLNTEAFF. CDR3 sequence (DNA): TGTGCCAGCAGCTTGTGGTGGGGGCTGAACACTGAAGCTTTCTTT.

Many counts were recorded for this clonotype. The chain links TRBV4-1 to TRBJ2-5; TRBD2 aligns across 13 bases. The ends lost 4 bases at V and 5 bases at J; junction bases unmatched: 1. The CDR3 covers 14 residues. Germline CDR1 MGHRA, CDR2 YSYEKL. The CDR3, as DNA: TGCGCCAGCAGCCGGACTAGCGGGAGTGAGACCCAGTACTTC. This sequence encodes CASSRTSGSETQYF.

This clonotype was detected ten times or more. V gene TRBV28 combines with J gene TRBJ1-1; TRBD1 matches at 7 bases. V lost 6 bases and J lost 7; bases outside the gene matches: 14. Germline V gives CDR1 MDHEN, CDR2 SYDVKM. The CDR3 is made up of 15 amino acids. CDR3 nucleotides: TGTGCCAGCAGGGTAAACACAGGGGTTGGTGGTGAAGCTTTCTTT. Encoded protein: CASRVNTGVGGEAFF.

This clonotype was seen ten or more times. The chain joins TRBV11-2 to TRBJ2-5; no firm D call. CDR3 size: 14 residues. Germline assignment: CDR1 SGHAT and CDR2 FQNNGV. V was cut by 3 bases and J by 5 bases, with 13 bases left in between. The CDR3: CASSLELLSETQYF. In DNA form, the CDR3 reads TGTGCCAGCAGCTTGGAACTGCTGTCGGAGACCCAGTACTTC.

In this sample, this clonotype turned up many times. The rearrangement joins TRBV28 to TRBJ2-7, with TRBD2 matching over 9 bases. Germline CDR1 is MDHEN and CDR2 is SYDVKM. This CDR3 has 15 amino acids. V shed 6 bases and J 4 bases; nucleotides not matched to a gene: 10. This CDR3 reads CASRTSQSGRYEQYF. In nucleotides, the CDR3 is TGTGCCAGCAGGACCTCCCAGAGCGGGAGGTACGAGCAGTACTTC.

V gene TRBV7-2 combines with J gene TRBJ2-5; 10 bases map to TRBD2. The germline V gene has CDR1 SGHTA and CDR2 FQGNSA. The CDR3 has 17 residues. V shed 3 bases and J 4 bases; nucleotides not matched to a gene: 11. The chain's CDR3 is CASSLDRYSGRRETQYF. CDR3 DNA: TGTGCCAGCAGCTTGGACAGATATAGCGGGAGGAGAGAGACCCAGTACTTC.

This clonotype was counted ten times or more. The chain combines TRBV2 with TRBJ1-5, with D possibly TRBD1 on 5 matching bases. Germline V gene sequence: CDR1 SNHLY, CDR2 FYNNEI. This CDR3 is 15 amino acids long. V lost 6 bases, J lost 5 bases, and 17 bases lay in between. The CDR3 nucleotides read TGTGCCAGCAGCCACGGGCCTACCAGGGATCAGCCCCAGCATTTT. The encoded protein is CASSHGPTRDQPQHF.

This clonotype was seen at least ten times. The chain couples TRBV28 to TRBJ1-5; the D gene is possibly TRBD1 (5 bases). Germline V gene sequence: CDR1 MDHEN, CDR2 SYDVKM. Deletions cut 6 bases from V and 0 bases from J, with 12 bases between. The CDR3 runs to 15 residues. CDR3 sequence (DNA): TGTGCCAGCAGAGGACACCTCTATAGCAATCAGCCCCAGCATTTT. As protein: CASRGHLYSNQPQHF.

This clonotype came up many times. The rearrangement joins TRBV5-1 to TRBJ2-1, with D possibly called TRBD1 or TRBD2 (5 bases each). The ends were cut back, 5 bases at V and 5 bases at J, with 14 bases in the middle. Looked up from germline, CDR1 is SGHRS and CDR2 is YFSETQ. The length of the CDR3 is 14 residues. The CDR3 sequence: CASRDGTKNNEQFF. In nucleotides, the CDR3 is TGCGCCAGCAGAGATGGGACCAAAAACAATGAGCAGTTCTTC.